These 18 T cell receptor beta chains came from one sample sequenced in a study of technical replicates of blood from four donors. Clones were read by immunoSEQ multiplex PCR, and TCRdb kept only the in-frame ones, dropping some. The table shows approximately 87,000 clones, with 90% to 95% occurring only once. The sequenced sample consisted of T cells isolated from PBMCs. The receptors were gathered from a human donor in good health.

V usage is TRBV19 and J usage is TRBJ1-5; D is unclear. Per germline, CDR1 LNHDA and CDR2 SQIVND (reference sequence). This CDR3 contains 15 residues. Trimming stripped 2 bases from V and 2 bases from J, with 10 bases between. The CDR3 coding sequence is TGTGCCAGTAGTATAATGGGAGACGGCAATCAGCCCCAGCATTTT. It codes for CASSIMGDGNQPQHF.

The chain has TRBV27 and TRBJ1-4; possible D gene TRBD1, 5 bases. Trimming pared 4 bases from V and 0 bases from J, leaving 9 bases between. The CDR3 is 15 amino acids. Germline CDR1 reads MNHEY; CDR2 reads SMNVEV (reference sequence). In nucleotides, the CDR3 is TGTGCCAGCAGTTCCAGGGTCCCAACTAATGAAAAACTGTTTTTT. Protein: CASSSRVPTNEKLFF. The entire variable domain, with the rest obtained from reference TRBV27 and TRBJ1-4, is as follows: EAQVTQNPRYLITVTGKKLTVTCSQNMNHEYMSWYRQDPGLGLRQIYYSMNVEVTDKGDVPEGYKVSRKEKRNFPLILESPSPNQTSLYFCASSSRVPTNEKLFFGSGTQLSVL.

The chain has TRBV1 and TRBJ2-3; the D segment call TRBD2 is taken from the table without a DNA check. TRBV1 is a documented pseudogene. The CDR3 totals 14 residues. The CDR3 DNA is TGCACCAGCAGCACGACAGCGGGAACAGATACGCAGTATTTT. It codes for CTSSTTAGTDTQYF.

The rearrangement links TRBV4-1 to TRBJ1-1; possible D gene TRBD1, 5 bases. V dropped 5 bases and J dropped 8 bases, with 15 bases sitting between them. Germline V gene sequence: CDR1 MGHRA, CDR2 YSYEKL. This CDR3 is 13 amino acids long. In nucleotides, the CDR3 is TGCGCCAGCAGCAACAGAGGGGACTGGGAAGCTTTCTTT. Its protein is CASSNRGDWEAFF.

For the CDR3, the DNA is TGTGCCAGCAGCTTAACGACAGGCCCTTGGAACACCGGGGAGCTGTTTTTT. It is translated as CASSLTTGPWNTGELFF. The chain recombines TRBV13 with TRBJ2-2; D might be TRBD1 (6 bases). Trimming removed 2 bases at V and 1 base at J, with 14 bases between. The CDR3 is made up of 17 amino acids. CDR1 is PRHDT, CDR2 FYEKMQ, per germline (reference sequence).

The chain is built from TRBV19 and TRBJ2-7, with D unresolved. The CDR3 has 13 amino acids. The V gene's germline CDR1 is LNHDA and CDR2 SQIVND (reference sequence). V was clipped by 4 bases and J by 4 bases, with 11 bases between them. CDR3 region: CASSTSPLYEQYF. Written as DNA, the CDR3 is TGTGCCAGTAGTACCTCCCCTTTATACGAGCAGTACTTC.

The CDR3, as DNA: TGTGCCAGCAGCTTGACCGGGACTAGGAACGAGCAGTACTTC. It specifies CASSLTGTRNEQYF. The chain carries TRBV7-9 and TRBJ2-7; TRBD2 matches 8 bases. The germline V gene has CDR1 SEHNR and CDR2 FQNEAQ (reference sequence). The CDR3 totals 14 residues. V shed 3 bases, J shed 5 bases, and the junction held 6 bases outside the gene matches.

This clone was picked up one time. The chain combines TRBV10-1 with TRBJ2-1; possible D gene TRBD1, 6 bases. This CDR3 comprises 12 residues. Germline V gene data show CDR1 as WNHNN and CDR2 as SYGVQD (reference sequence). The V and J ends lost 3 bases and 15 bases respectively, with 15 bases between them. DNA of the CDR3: TGCGCCAGCAGTGACCCTGGGACATTCCCGTTCTTC. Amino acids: CASSDPGTFPFF.

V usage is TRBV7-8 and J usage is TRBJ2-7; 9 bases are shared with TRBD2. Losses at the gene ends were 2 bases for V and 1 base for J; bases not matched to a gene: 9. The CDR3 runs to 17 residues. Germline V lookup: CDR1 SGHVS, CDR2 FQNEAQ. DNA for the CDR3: TGTGCCAGCAGCTTACCAGAACGAACTAGCGGGTCCTACGAGCAGTACTTC. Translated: CASSLPERTSGSYEQYF.

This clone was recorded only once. The DNA for the CDR3 is TGCGCCAGCAGCCCTACTCCGGGACAGCCCTACGAGCAGTACTTC. This gives the protein CASSPTPGQPYEQYF. The chain has TRBV5-1 and TRBJ2-7; 7 positions agree with TRBD1. The V gene end was trimmed by 4 bases and the J gene end by 2 bases; junction bases not matched to a gene: 9. The germline CDR1 and CDR2 sequences are SGHRS and YFSETQ. This CDR3 region has 15 residues.

CDR3 amino acids: CASSRIGVDTQYF. CDR3 sequence (DNA): TGTGCCAGCAGTAGGATAGGGGTAGATACGCAGTATTTT. V is TRBV6-5 and J is TRBJ2-3; a weak D match, TRBD1 (5 bases). The germline V and J ends were trimmed by 5 bases and 5 bases, with 11 bases remaining between them. The CDR3 spans 13 residues. Per the germline V gene, CDR1 is MNHEY and CDR2 is SVGAGI.

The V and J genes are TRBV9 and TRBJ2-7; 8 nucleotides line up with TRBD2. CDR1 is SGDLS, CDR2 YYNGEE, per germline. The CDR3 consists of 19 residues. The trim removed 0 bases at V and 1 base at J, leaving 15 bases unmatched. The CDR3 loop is CASSVAPISGTTLSYEQYF. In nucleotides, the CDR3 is TGTGCCAGCAGCGTAGCCCCCATTAGCGGGACAACCCTTTCCTACGAGCAGTACTTC.

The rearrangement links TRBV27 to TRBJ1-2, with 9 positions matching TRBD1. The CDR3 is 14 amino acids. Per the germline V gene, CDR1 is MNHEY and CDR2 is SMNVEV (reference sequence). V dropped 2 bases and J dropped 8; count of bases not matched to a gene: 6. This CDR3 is CASSLTGGARGYTF. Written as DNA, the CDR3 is TGTGCCAGCAGTTTAACAGGGGGCGCGAGGGGCTACACCTTC.

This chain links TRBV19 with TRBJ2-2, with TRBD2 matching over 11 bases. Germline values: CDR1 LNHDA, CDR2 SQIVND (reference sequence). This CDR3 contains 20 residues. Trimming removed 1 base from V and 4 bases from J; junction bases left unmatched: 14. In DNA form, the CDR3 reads TGTGCCAGTAGTATAGTTCCGAAAACCGGGACTAGCGGATTCACCGGGGAGCTGTTTTTT. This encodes CASSIVPKTGTSGFTGELFF. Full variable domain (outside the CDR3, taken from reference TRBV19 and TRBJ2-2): DGGITQSPKYLFRKEGQNVTLSCEQNLNHDAMYWYRQDPGQGLRLIYYSQIVNDFQKGDIAEGYSVSREKKESFPLTVTSAQKNPTAFYLCASSIVPKTGTSGFTGELFFGEGSRLTVL.

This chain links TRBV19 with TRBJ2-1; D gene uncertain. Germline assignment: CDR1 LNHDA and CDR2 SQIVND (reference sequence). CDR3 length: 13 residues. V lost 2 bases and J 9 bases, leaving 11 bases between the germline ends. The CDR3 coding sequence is TGTGCCAGTAGTATATTACTCTTTGGTGAGCAGTTCTTC. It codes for CASSILLFGEQFF.

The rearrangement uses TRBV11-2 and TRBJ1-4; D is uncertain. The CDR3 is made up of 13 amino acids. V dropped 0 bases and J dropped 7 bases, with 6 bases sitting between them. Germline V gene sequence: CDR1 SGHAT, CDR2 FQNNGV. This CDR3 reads CASSLDLREKLFF. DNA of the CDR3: TGTGCCAGCAGCTTAGATCTGCGTGAAAAACTGTTTTTT.

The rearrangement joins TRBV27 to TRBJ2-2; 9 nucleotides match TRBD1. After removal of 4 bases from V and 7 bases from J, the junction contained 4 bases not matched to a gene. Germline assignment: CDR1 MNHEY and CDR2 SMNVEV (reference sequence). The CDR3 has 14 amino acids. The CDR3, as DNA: TGTGCCAGCAGTTCGGACAGGGGTTACGGGGAGCTGTTTTTT. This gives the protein CASSSDRGYGELFF.

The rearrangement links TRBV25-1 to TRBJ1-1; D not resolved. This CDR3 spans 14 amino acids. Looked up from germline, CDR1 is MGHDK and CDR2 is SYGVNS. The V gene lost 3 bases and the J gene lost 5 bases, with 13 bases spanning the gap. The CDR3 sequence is CASSDSSRWTEAFF. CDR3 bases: TGTGCCAGCAGTGACTCTTCCAGGTGGACTGAAGCTTTCTTT.